This TCR beta chain was retrieved from a study of T cell responses to AZD1222 COVID-19 vaccine. Sequencing was performed with immunoSEQ multiplex PCR; in TCRdb, only in-frame clones are kept and a portion is missing. The table includes 150,000 or so clones, almost 95% detected once. To note about this clone: Its target is not known.

After removal of 5 bases from V and 5 bases from J, the junction contained 10 bases not matched to a gene. Germline V CDR1 and CDR2: SEHNR, FQNEAQ (reference sequence). The CDR3 is 15 residues long. General study results and limits: Clonal diversity was possibly underestimated; the donors were predominantly white British and more often female.

V and J are TRBV7-9 and TRBJ1-1; 8 positions agree with TRBD1. Sequencing used peripheral blood, obtained 28 days after the second AZD1222 dose. This TCR was recovered from an adult who received the AZD1222 COVID-19 vaccine. The CDR3 DNA is TGTGCCAGCAGCGATGACAGGGGTTCGGTAACTGAAGCTTTCTTT. Translated: CASSDDRGSVTEAFF.